A single sample gave rise to the 2 T cell receptor beta chains below, sequenced in a study of T cell repertoires in cytomegalovirus infection. A single record per CDR3 protein comes from TCRdb applying MiXCR to the reads. This table holds about 570,000 distinct CDR3 sequences, about 40% found once. Their target antigens are unknown. Specimen: cultured PBMCs, collected from culture after CMV antigen stimulation. The receptor set was obtained from a human donor in good health (CMV status not recorded). Some clones in this sample may be carry-over from other donors' samples.

The CDR3 DNA is TGTGCCAGCAGCTTTGAGGCGAACACTGAAGCTTTCTTT. Amino acids: CASSFEANTEAFF. This chain links TRBV7-9 with TRBJ1-1; D gene unclear. The germline CDR1 and CDR2 sequences are SEHNR and FQNEAQ (reference sequence). V was trimmed by 3 bases and J by 1 base, leaving 6 bases between them. The CDR3 is 13 residues long.

The chain carries TRBV12-3 or TRBV12-4 and TRBJ2-1, with D tentatively TRBD1 (6 bases). The CDR3 is 14 amino acids. V was pared by 5 bases and J by 7 bases, with 15 bases between. Here the CDR3 reads CASSTGSPLNEQFF. The CDR3 region has the DNA TGTGCCAGCAGTACAGGGTCGCCCCTAAATGAGCAGTTCTTC.